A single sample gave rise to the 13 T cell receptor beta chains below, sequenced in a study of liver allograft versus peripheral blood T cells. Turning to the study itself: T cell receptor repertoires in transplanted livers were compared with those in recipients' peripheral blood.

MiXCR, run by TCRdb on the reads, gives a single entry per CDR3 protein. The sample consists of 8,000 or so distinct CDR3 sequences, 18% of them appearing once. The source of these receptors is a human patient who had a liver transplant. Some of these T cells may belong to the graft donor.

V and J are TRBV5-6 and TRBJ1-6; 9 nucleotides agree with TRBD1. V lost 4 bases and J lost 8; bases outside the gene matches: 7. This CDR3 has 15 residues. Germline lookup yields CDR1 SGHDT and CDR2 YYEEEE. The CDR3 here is CASSLLGQGHSPLHF. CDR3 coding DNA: TGTGCCAGCAGCCTGTTGGGACAGGGTCATTCACCCCTCCACTTT.

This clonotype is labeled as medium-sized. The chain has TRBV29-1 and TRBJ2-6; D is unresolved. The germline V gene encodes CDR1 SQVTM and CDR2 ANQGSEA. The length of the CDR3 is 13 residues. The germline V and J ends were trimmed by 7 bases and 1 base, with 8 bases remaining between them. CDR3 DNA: TGCAGCGCCGAAACTTCTGGGGCCAACGTCCTGACTTTC. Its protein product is CSAETSGANVLTF.

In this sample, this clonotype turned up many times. In DNA, the CDR3 is TGTGCCAGCAGCTTGGAGGTTGAAGCTTTCTTT. It encodes CASSLEVEAFF. J is TRBJ1-1 and V is TRBV5-6; no clear D. This CDR3 has 11 residues. V shed 0 bases and J shed 7 bases, with 4 bases lying between them. Germline values: CDR1 SGHDT, CDR2 YYEEEE.

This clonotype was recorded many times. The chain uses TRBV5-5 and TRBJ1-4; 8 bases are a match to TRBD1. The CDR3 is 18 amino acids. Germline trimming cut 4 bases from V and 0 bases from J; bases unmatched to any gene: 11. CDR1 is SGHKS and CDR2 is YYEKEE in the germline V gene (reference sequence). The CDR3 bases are TGTGCCAGCAGCCCCAGGCCGGGACAGGAGACAACTAATGAAAAACTGTTTTTT. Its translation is CASSPRPGQETTNEKLFF.

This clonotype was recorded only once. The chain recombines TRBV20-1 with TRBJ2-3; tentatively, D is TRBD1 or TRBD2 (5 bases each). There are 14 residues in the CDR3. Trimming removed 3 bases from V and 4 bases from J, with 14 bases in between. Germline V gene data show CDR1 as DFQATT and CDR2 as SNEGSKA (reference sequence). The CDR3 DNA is TGCAGTGCTAGTGAGATTCGGGGCGCAGATACGCAGTATTTT. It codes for CSASEIRGADTQYF.

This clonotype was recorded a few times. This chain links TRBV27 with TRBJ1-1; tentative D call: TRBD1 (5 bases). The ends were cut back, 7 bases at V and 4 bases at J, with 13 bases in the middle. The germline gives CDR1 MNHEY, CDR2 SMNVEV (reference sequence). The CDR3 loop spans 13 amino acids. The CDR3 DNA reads TGTGCCAGCACCTCCCTTGACAGCACTGAAGCTTTCTTT. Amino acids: CASTSLDSTEAFF.

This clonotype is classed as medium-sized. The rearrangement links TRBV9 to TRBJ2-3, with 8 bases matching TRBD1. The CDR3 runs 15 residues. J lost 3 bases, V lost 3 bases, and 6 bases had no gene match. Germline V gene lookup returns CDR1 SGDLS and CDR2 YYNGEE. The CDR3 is CASSGGQGKTDTQYF. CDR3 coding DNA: TGTGCCAGCAGCGGCGGACAGGGTAAGACAGATACGCAGTATTTT.

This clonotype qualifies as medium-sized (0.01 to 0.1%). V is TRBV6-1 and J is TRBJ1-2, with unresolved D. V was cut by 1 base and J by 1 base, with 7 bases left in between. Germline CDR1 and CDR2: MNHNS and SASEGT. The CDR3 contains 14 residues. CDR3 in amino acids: CASSEVGDNYGYTF. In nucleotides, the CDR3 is TGTGCCAGCAGTGAAGTAGGAGATAACTATGGCTACACCTTC.

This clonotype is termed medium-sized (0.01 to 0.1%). This CDR3 is CASSLSGSSGANVLTF. The DNA of the CDR3 is TGTGCCAGCAGCCTCAGCGGTTCCTCTGGGGCCAACGTCCTGACTTTC. V is TRBV5-6 and J is TRBJ2-6; weak D call: TRBD2 (5 bases). From germline, CDR1 is SGHDT and CDR2 YYEEEE. Trimming left V 4 bases short and J 0 bases short, with 11 bases between. This CDR3 has 16 amino acids.

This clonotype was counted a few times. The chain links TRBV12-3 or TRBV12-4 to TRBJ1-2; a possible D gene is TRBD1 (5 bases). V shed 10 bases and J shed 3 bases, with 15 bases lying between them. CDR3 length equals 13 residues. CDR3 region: CAKRGPRDYGYTF. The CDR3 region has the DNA TGTGCCAAGAGGGGCCCTAGGGACTATGGCTACACCTTC.

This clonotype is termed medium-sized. The DNA of the CDR3 is TGCAGCGTTGAGGCTTGGGATACGCAGTATTTT. Amino acids: CSVEAWDTQYF. The V gene is TRBV29-1, the J gene TRBJ2-3; the D is unclear. This CDR3 is 11 amino acids long. Trimming left V 3 bases short and J 6 bases short, with 7 bases between. Germline loops: CDR1 SQVTM, CDR2 ANQGSEA.

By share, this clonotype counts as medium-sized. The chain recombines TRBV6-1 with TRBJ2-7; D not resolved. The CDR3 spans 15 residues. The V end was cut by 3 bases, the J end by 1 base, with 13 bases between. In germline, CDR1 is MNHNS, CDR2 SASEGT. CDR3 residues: CASSEEGNGSYEQYF. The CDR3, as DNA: TGTGCCAGCAGTGAGGAAGGGAACGGATCCTACGAGCAGTACTTC.

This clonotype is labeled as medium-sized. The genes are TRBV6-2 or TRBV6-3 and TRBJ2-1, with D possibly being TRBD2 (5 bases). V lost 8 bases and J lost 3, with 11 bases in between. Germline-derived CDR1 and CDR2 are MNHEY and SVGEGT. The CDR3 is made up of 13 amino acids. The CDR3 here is CASDLEGYNEQFF. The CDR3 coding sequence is TGTGCCAGCGACTTAGAGGGCTACAATGAGCAGTTCTTC.